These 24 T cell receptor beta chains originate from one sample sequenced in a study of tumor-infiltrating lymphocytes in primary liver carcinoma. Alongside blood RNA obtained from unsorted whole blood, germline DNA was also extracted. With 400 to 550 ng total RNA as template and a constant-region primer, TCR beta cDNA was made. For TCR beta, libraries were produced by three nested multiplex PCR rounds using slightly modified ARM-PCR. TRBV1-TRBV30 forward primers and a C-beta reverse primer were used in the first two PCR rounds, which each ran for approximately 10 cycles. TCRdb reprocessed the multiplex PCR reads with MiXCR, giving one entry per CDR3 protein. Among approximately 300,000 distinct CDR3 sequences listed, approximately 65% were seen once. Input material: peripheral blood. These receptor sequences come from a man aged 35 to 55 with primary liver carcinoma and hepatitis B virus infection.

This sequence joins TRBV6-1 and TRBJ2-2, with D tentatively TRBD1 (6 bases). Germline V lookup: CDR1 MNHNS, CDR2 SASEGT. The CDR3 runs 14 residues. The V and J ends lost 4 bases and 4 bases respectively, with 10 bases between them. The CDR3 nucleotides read TGTGCCAGCAGTGTGGGACACTTCACCGGGGAGCTGTTTTTT. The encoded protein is CASSVGHFTGELFF.

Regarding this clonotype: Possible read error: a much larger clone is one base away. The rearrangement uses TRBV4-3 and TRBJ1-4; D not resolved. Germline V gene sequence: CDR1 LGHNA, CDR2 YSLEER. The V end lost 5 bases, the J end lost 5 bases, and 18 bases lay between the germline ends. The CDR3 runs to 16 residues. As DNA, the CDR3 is TGCGCCAGCAGCAAAGCCCTGGACGTGGGGAATGAAAAACTGTTTTTT. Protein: CASSKALDVGNEKLFF.

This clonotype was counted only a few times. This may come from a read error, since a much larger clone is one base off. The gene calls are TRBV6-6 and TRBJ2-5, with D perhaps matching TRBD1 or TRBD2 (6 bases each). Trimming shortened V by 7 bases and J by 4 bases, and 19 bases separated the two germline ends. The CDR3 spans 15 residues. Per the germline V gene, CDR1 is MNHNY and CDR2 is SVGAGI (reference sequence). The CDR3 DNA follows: TGTGCCAGCACCCACGGAGGGCAGGACAGAGAGACCCAGTACTTC. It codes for CASTHGGQDRETQYF.

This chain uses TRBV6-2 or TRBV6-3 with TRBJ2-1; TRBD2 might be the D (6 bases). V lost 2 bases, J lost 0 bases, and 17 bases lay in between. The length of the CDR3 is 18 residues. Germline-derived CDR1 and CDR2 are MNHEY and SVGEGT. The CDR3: CASSYPQWGGTSYNEQFF. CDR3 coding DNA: TGTGCCAGCAGTTACCCCCAGTGGGGCGGGACCTCCTACAATGAGCAGTTCTTC.

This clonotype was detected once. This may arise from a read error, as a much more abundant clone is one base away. This CDR3 is CGSSLSGSPTDTQYF. DNA for the CDR3: TGCGGCAGCAGCCTGAGCGGGAGTCCCACAGATACGCAGTATTTT. The J gene is TRBJ2-3, the V gene TRBV4-3, with TRBD2 matching over 8 bases. Germline lookup yields CDR1 LGHNA and CDR2 YSLEER. This CDR3 contains 15 residues.

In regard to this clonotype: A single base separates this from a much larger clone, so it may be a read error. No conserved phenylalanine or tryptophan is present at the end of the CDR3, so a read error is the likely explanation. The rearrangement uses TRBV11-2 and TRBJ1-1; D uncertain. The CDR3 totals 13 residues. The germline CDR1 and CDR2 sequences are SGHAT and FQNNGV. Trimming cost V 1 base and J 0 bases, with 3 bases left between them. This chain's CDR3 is CASSLGLNTEAFL. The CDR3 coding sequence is TGTGCCAGCAGCTTAGGCCTGAACACTGAAGCTTTCCTT.

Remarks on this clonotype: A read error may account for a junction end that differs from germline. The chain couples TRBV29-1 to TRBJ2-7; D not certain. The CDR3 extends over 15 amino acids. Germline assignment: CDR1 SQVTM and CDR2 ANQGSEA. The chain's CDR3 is CSVPLSGQKESELYF. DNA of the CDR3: TGCAGCGTGCCCTTATCAGGCCAGAAGGAGTCAGAGCTGTACTTC.

The CDR3 here is CASSESGGAEAFF. The CDR3 nucleotides are TGTGCCAGCAGTGAATCAGGGGGGGCTGAAGCTTTCTTT. J is TRBJ1-1 and V is TRBV6-1; 7 nucleotides agree with TRBD1. CDR3 length equals 13 residues. Germline V CDR1 and CDR2: MNHNS, SASEGT. The J segment lost 6 bases and the V segment lost 2 bases, leaving 3 bases of the junction unmatched.

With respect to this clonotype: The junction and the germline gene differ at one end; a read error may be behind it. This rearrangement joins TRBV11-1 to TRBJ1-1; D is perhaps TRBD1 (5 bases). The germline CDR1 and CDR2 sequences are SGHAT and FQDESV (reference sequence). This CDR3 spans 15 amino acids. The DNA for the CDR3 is TGTGCCAGCAGCCTCATGGTGGGGGGGAGCACTGAGGCTTTCTTT. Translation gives CASSLMVGGSTEAFF.

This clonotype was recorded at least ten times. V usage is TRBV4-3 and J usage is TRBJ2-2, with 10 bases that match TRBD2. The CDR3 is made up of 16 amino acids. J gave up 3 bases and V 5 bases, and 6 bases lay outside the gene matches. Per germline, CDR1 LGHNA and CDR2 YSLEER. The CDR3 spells CASSEIAGGYTGELFF. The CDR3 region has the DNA TGCGCCAGCAGCGAAATAGCGGGAGGCTACACCGGGGAGCTGTTTTTT.

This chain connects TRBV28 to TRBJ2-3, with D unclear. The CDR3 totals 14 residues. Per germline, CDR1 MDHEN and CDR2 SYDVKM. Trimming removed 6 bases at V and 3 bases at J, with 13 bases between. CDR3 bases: TGTGCCAGCAGCAAATCCAGTACTACAGATACGCAGTATTTT. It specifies CASSKSSTTDTQYF.

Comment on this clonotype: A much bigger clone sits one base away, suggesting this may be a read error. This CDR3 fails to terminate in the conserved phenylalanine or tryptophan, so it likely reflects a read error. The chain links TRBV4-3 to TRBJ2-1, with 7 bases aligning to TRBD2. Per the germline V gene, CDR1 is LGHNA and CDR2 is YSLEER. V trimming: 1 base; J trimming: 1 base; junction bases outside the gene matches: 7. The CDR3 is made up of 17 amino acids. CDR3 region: CASSQAFPSGSYNEQFS. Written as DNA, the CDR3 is TGCGCCAGCAGCCAAGCCTTCCCTAGCGGATCCTACAATGAGCAGTTCTCC.

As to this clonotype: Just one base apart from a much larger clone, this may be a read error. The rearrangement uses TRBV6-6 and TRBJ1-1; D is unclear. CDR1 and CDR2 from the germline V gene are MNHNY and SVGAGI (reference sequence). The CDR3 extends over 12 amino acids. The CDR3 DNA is TGTGTCAGCAGAAGCATGAACACTGAAGCTTTCTTT. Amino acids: CVSRSMNTEAFF.

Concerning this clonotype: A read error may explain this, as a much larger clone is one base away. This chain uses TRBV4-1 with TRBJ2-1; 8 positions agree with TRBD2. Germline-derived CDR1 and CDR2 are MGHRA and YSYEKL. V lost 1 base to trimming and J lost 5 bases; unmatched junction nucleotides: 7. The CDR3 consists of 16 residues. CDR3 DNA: TGCGCCAGCAGCCAAGGGTTAACTAGCGGCCACAATGAGCAGTTCTTC. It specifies CASSQGLTSGHNEQFF.

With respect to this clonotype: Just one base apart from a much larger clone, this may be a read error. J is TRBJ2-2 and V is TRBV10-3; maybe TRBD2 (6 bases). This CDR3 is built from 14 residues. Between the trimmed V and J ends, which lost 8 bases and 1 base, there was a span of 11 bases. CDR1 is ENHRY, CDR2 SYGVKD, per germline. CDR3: CAIGGAGNTGELFF. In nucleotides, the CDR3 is TGTGCCATCGGAGGGGCAGGGAACACCGGGGAGCTGTTTTTT.

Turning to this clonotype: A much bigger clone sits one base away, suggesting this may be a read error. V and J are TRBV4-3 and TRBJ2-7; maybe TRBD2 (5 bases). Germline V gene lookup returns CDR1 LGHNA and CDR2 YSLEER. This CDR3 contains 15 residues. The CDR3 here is CASNQVRGLGDEQYF. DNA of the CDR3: TGCGCCAGCAACCAAGTGCGAGGTCTCGGGGACGAGCAGTACTTC.

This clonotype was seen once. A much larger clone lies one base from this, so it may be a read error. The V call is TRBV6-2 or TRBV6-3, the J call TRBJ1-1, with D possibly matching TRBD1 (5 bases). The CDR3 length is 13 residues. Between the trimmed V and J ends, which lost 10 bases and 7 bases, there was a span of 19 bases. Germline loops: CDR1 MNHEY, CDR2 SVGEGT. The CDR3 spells CANSPQGRIEAFF. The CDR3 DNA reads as TGTGCCAACTCGCCGCAGGGTCGAATTGAAGCTTTCTTT.

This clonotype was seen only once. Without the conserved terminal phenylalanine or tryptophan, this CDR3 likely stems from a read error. The CDR3 nucleotides are TGTGTCATCAGAGGGACTAGCGGGAGTGGTGAGCAGTTCCTC. It yields the protein CVIRGTSGSGEQFL. This chain links TRBV10-3 with TRBJ2-1; 14 bases map to TRBD2. The CDR3 covers 14 residues. Per germline, CDR1 ENHRY and CDR2 SYGVKD.

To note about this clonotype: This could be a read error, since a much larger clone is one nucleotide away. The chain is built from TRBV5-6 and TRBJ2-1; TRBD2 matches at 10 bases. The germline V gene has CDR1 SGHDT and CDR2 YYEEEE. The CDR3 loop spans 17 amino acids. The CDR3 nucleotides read TGTGCCAGCAACTTGGACCGGACTAGCGGTTCCTACAATGAGCAGTTCTTC. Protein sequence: CASNLDRTSGSYNEQFF. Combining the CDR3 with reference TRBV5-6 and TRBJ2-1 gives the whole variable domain DAGVTQSPTHLIKTRGQQVTLRCSPKSGHDTVSWYQQALGQGPQFIFQYYEEEERQRGNFPDRFSGHQFPNYSSELNVNALLLGDSALYLCASNLDRTSGSYNEQFFGPGTRLTVL.

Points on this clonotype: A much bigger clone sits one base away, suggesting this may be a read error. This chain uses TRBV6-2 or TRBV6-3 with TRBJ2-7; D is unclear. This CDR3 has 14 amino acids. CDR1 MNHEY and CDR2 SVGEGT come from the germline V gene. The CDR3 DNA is TGTGCCAGCAGTTACCCAGGCGATAGCTACGAGGAGTACTTC. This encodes CASSYPGDSYEEYF.

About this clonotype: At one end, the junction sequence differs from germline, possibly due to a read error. CDR3 nucleotide sequence: TGCGCCAGCAGTCAAGATCCCCTGGGACTACACAATGAGCAGTTCTTC. The encoded protein is CASSQDPLGLHNEQFF. The chain is built from TRBV4-1 and TRBJ2-1; 7 positions agree with TRBD2. Looked up from germline, CDR1 is MGHRA and CDR2 is YSYEKL. The CDR3 loop spans 16 amino acids.

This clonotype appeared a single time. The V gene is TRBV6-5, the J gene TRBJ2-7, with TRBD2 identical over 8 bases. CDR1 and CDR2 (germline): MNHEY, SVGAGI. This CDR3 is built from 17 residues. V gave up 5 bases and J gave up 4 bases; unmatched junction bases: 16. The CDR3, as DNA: TGTGCCAGCAGTCAACGGAGTAGCGGGGAAGGGATTTACGAGCAGTACTTC. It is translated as CASSQRSSGEGIYEQYF.

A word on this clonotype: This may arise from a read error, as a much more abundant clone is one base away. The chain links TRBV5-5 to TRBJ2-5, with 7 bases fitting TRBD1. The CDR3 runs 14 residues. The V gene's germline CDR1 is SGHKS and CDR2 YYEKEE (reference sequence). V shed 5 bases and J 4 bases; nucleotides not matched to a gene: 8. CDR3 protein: CASSTQGPLETQYF. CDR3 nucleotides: TGTGCCAGCAGTACACAGGGGCCACTAGAGACCCAGTACTTC.

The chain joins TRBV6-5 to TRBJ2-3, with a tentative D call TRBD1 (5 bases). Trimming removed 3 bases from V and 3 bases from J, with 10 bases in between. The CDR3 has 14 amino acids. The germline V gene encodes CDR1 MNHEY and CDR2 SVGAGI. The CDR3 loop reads CASSYRQYTDTQYF. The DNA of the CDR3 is TGTGCCAGCAGTTATCGACAGTATACAGATACGCAGTATTTT.